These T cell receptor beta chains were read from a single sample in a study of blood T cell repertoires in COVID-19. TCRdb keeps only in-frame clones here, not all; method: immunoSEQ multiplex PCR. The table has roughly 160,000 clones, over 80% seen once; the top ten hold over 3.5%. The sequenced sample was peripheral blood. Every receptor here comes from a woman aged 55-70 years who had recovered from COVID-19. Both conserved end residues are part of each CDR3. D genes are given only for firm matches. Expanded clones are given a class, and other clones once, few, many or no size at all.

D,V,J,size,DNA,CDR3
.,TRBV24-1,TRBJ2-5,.,TGTGCCACCAGGGGGCTAGAGACCCAGTACTTC,CATRGLETQYF
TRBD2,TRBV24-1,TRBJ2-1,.,TGTGCCACCAGTGCGGGGGGCAATGAGCAGTTCTTC,CATSAGGNEQFF
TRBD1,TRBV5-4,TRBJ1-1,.,TGTGCCAGCAGCTATGACAGGGCCGTAGGAAACACTGAAGCTTTCTTT,CASSYDRAVGNTEAFF
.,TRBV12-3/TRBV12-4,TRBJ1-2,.,TGTGCCAGCAGTTTACAACAAAACTATGGCTACACCTTC,CASSLQQNYGYTF
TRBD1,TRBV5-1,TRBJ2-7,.,TGCGCCAGCAGCCCGGGGACAGGAGGGGCCTACGAGCAGTACTTC,CASSPGTGGAYEQYF
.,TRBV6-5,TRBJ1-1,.,TGTGCCAGCACCACTGGAGGGGTAGCTTTCTTT,CASTTGGVAFF
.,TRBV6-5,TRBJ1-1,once,TGTGCCAGCAGTTACTGGGCAGGGAAGGCGAACACTGAAGCTTTCTTT,CASSYWAGKANTEAFF
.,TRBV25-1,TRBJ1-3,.,TGTGCCAGCAGTGAATATGCACAGAGCTCTGGAAACACCATATATTTT,CASSEYAQSSGNTIYF
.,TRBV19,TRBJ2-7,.,TGTGCCAGTAGTGCGGTTGGTCGCGAGCAGTACTTC,CASSAVGREQYF
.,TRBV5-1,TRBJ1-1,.,TGCGCCAGCAGCTTGCTTCGGGGAACTGAAGCTTTCTTT,CASSLLRGTEAFF
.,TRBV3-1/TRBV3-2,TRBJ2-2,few,TGTGCCAGCAGCCAAGCTAGTTGGCTAGCGATGAACACCGGGGAGCTGTTTTTT,CASSQASWLAMNTGELFF
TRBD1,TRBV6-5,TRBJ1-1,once,TGTGCCAGCAGTTCGGACAGGGTGGAGATCACTGAAGCTTTCTTT,CASSSDRVEITEAFF
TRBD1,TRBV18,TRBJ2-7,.,TGTGCCAGCTCACTCCGGACAGGGGGCGTCGGCGAGCAGTACTTC,CASSLRTGGVGEQYF
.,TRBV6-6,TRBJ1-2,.,TGTGCCAGCAGTTACCCAGAGCAGGGGTACTATGGCTACACCTTC,CASSYPEQGYYGYTF
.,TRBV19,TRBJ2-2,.,TGTGCCAGTAGTAGGGGACTGAGGGACACCGGGGAGCTGTTTTTT,CASSRGLRDTGELFF
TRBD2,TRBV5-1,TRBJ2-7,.,TGCGCCAGCAGGGCTGGGACTAGCGGGTACGAGCAGTACTTC,CASRAGTSGYEQYF
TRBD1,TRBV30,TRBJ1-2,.,TGTGCCTGGAGTAGACAGGGGGCTAACTATGGCTACACCTTC,CAWSRQGANYGYTF
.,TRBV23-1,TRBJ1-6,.,TGCGCCAGCAGTGACTCAGGGGCCAGACCCCTCCACTTT,CASSDSGARPLHF
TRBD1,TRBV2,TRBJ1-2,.,TGTGCCAGCAGTGCTGATAAAGGACAGGGCTATGGCTACACCTTC,CASSADKGQGYGYTF
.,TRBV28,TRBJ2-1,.,TGTGCCAGCAGTTTATACCCCAGCGGTTCCTACAATGAGCAGTTCTTC,CASSLYPSGSYNEQFF
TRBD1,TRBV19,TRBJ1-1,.,TGTGCCAGTAGTAGAGGACAGGGAGCCGCTGAAGCTTTCTTT,CASSRGQGAAEAFF
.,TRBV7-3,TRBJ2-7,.,TGTGCCAGCAGCTTATCGGGGGGCCGTGTCCCCTACGAGCAGTACTTC,CASSLSGGRVPYEQYF
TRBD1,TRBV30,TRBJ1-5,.,TGTGCCTGGAGTTTCACAGGGGATCAGCCCCAGCATTTT,CAWSFTGDQPQHF
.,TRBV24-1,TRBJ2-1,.,TGTGCCACCAGCGGCCTAACGGGACACCTAACGGCAGGTGAGCAGTTCTTC,CATSGLTGHLTAGEQFF